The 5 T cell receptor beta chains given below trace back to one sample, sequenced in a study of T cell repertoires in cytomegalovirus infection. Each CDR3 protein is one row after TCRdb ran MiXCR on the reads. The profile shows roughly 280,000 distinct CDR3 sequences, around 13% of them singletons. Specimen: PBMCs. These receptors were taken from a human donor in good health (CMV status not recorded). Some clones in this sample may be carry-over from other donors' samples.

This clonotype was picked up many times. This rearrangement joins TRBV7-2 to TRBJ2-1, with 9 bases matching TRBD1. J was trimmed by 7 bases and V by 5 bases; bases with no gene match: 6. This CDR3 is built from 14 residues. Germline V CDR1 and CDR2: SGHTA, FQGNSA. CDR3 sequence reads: CASSAGQGRNEQFF. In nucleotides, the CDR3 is TGTGCCAGCAGCGCCGGACAGGGGAGGAATGAGCAGTTCTTC.

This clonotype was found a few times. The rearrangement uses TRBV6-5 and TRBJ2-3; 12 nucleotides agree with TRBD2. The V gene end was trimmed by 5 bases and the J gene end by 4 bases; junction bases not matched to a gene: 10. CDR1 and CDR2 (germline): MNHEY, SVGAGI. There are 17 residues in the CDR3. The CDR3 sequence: CASSTGGLAGSPDTQYF. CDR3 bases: TGTGCCAGCAGTACTGGGGGACTAGCGGGTTCCCCAGATACGCAGTATTTT.

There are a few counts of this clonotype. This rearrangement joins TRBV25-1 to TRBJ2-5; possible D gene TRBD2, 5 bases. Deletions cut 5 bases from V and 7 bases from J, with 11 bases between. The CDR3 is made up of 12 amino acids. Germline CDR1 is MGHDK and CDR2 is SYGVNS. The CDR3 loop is CASSSGMRTQYF. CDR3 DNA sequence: TGTGCCAGCAGTTCCGGGATGAGGACCCAGTACTTC.

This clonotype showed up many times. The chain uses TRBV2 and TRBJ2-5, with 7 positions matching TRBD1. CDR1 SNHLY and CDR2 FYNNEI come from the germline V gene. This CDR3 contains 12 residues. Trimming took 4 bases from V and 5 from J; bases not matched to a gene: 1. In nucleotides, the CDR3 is TGTGCCAGCAGTGCGACAGGGGAGACCCAGTACTTC. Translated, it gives CASSATGETQYF. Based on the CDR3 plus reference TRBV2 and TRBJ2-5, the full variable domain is EPEVTQTPSHQVTQMGQEVILRCVPISNHLYFYWYRQILGQKVEFLVSFYNNEISEKSEIFDDQFSVERPDGSNFTLKIRSTKLEDSAMYFCASSATGETQYFGPGTRLLVL.

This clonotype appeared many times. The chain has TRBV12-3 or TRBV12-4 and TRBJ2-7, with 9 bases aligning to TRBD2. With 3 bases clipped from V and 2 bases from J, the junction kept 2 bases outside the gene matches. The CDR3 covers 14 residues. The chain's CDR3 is CASSLVAGAYEQYF. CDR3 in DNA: TGTGCCAGCAGTTTGGTAGCGGGAGCCTACGAGCAGTACTTC.